This T cell receptor beta chain was identified during a study of blood T cell repertoires in COVID-19. Sequencing was performed with immunoSEQ multiplex PCR; in TCRdb, only in-frame clones are kept and a portion is missing. This table holds 30,000 to 45,000 clones, 88% found once. Germline V gene data show CDR1 as MNHEY and CDR2 as SVGAGI. The ends were cut back, 5 bases at V and 5 bases at J, with 9 bases in the middle. The length of the CDR3 is 13 residues. What was sequenced was peripheral blood. The chain is built from TRBV6-5 and TRBJ2-2; D is ambiguous. The receptor's source is a woman in her 70s with active COVID-19. The CDR3 DNA reads as TGTGCCAGCAGTCTTCTAGAAACCGGGGAGCTGTTTTTT. Translated: CASSLLETGELFF.